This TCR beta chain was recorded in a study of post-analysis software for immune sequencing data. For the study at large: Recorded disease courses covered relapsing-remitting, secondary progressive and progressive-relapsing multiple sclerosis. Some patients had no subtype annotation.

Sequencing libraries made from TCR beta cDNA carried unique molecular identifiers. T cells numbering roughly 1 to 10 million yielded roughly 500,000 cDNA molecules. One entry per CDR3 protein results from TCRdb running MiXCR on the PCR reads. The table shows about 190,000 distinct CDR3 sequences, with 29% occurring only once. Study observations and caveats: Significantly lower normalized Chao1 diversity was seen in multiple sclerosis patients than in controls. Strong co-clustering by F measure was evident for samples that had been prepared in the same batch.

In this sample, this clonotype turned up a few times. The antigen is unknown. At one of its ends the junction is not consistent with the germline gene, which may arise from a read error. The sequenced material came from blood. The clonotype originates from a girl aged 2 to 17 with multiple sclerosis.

CDR3 nucleotide sequence: TGCGCCGGCAGCTTCACCCCGGGACAGGGTGATGAGCAGTTCTTC. Protein sequence: CAGSFTPGQGDEQFF. The chain is built from TRBV5-1 and TRBJ2-1; 9 nucleotides agree with TRBD1. The CDR3 totals 15 residues. CDR1 and CDR2 (germline): SGHRS, YFSETQ. The whole variable domain, remainder taken from reference TRBV5-1 and TRBJ2-1, is KAGVTQTPRYLIKTRGQQVTLSCSPISGHRSVSWYQQTPGQGLQFLFEYFSETQRNKGNFPGRFSGRQFSNSRSEMNVSTLELGDSALYLCAGSFTPGQGDEQFFGPGTRLTVL.